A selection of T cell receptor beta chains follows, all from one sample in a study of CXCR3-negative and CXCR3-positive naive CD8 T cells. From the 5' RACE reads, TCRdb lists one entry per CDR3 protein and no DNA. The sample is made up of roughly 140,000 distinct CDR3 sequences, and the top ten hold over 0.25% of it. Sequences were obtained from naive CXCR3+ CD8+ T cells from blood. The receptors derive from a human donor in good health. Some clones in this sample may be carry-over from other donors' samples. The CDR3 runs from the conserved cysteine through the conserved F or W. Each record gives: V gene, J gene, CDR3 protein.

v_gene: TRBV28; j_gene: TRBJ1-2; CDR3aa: CASSPPKYRTYGYTF
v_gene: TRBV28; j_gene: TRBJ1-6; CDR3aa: CASSPGITDSPLHF
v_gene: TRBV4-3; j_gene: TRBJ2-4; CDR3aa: CASSQEWIAGGSENIQYF
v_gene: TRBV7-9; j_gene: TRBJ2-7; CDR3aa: CASSLPFYEQYF
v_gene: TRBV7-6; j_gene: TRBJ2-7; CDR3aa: CASSGRTGGFEQYF
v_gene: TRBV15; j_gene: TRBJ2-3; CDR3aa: CATSRETSGTDTQYF
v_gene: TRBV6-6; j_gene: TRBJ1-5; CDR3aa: CASREILDRGLEQPQHF
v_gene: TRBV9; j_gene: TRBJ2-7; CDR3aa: CASSEGGSPYEQYF
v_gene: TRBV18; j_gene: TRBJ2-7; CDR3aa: CASSPPGRMKYEQYF
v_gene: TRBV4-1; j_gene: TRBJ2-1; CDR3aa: CASSQRDRDNEQFF
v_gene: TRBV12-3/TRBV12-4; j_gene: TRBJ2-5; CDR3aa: CASSLDVTQYF
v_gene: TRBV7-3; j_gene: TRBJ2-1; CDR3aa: CASSLGTGPNEQFF
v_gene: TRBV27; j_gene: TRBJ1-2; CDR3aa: CASSTITGGANYGYTF
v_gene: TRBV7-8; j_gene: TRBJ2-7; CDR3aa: CASSLSGTGGSYEQYF
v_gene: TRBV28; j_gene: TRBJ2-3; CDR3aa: CASSPGTASTDTQYF
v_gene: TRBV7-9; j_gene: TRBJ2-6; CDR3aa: CASTGIGADPSGANVLTF
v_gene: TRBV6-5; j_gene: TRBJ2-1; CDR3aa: CASSYSWAEHNEQFF
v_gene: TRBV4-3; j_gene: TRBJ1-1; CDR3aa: CASSQDKGTGFEAFF
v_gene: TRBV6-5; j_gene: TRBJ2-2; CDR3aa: CASRRTGGTGELFF
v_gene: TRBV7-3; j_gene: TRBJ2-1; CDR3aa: CASSLLTEQFF
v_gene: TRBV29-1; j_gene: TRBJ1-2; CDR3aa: CSVEDIQGPYGYTF
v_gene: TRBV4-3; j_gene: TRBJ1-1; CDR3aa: CASSQDRQGRTEAFF
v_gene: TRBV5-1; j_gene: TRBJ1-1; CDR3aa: CASSLEGTLNTEAFF
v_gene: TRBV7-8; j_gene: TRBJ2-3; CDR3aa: CASSADEGPPADTQYF
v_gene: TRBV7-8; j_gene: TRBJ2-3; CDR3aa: CASSAYLSSTDTQYF
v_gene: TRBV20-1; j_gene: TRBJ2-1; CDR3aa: CSARGTGFIYEQFF
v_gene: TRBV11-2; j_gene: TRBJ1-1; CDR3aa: CASSLTRTEAFF
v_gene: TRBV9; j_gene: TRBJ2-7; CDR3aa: CASSVGWREGYEQYF
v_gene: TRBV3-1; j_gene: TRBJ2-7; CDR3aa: CASSQARFYEQYF
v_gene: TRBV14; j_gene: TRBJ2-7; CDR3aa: CASSQDPRNYEQYF
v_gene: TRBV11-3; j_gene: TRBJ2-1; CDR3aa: CASSPLAGGAEQFF
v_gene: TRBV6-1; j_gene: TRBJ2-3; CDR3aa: CASMQGDTQYF
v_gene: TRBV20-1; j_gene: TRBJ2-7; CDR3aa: CSAQSRLAYEQYF
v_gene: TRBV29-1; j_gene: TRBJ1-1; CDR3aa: CSVAGYTEAFF
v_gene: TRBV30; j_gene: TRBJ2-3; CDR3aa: CAWSEGAGGTDTQYF
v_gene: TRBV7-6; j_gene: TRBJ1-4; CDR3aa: CASSLEVAANEKLFF
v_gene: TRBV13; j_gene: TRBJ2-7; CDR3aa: CASSYDRGREQYF
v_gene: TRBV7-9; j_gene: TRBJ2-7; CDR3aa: CASSLARTSGIEQYF
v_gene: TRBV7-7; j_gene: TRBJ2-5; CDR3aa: CASSPTTRGQTETQYF
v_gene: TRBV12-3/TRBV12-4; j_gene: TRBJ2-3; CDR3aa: CASSSRDRGADTQYF
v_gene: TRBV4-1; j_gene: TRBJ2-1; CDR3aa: CASSQVSSNEQFF
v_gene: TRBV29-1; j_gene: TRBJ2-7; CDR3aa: CSVSTARHSFSYEQYF
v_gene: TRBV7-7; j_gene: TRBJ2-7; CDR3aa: CASSEGMGEQYF
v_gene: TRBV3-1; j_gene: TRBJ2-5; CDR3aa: CASSPEIGLEETQYF
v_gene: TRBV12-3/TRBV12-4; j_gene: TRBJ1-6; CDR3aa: CASSQDPGSPLHF
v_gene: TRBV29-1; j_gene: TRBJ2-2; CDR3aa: CSVAAYGELFF
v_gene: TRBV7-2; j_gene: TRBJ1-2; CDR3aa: CASSSNPGGNYGYTF
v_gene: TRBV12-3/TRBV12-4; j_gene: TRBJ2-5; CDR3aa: CASSRTSFQETQYF
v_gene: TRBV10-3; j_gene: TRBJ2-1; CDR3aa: CASQVGGFYNEQFF
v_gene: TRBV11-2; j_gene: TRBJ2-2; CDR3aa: CASSPRTGRTGELFF
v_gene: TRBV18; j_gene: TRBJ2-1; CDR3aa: CASSPPAHSGEVDEQFF
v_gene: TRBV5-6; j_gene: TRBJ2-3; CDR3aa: CASSTPGGGRSTDTQYF
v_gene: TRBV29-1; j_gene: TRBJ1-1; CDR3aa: CSVEVGTGTEAFF